This T cell receptor (beta chain) was retrieved from a study of blood T cell repertoires in COVID-19. At the level of the study: Whether acute or convalescent, the COVID-19 samples came from the United States, Italy and Spain.

In the authors' workflow: Quantification of nucleated cells was approximated via reference gene primer amplification. TCRdb's table, derived via immunoSEQ multiplex PCR, lists solely in-frame clones and lacks some. For V, J and clone size, that table is used; D and trimming come from the DNA. Of more than 250,000 clones in the sample, roughly 85% are singletons; the top ten hold approximately 5.4%. Germline assignment: CDR1 MNHEY and CDR2 SMNVEV (reference sequence). Deletions cut 3 bases from V and 0 bases from J, with 12 bases between. This CDR3 spans 16 amino acids. Sample: PBMCs or T cells enriched from blood (not recorded which). The chain couples TRBV27 to TRBJ2-1; a possible D gene is TRBD1 (6 bases). This TCR was recovered from a woman aged 30 to 39 who had recovered from COVID-19. CDR3 nucleotides: TGTGCCAGCAGTTTGCTGGGGGCTTCCTCCTACAATGAGCAGTTCTTC. This gives the protein CASSLLGASSYNEQFF.